A single sample is the source of the 19 T cell receptor beta chains below, sequenced in a study of cytomegalovirus exposure and HLA in healthy donors. Vbeta (60) and Jbeta (13) primers were used in the PCR. Profiling relied on immunoSEQ multiplex PCR, and the TCRdb table lists in-frame clones only, not all of them. In the table there are approximately 100,000 clones, roughly 80% of which are singletons. The sample consisted of PBMCs. The receptors here all came from a woman aged 45-65 years in good health and CMV-seropositive.

The genes are TRBV10-3 and TRBJ2-7; 7 positions agree with TRBD2. After removal of 6 bases from V and 7 bases from J, the junction contained 9 bases not matched to a gene. CDR1 is ENHRY, CDR2 SYGVKD, per germline. The CDR3 sequence is 13 residues long. The CDR3 loop is CAISFAGDGEQYF. Written as DNA, the CDR3 is TGTGCCATCAGCTTCGCGGGAGATGGGGAGCAGTACTTC.

This sequence joins TRBV10-3 and TRBJ2-1, with TRBD2 matching 14 bases. The CDR3 loop spans 17 amino acids. The trim removed 3 bases at V and 8 bases at J, leaving 9 bases unmatched. Per the germline V gene, CDR1 is ENHRY and CDR2 is SYGVKD. The DNA of the CDR3 is TGTGCCATCAGTGACGCCGCGGGACTAGCGGGAGCAGATGAGCAGTTCTTC. It specifies CAISDAAGLAGADEQFF.

The rearrangement links TRBV7-9 to TRBJ1-1; TRBD1 matches at 7 bases. The CDR3 covers 13 residues. Trimming took 2 bases from V and 5 from J; bases not matched to a gene: 2. Germline V lookup: CDR1 SEHNR, CDR2 FQNEAQ (reference sequence). CDR3 residues: CASSLLQGTEAFF. The CDR3 DNA is TGTGCCAGCAGCTTACTACAGGGGACTGAAGCTTTCTTT.

The chain has TRBV9 and TRBJ1-2; D is uncertain. Germline V gene sequence: CDR1 SGDLS, CDR2 YYNGEE. The CDR3 is 14 residues long. The V end was cut by 0 bases, the J end by 8 bases, with 14 bases between. This chain's CDR3 is CASSVGRGTPGYTF. Written as DNA, the CDR3 is TGTGCCAGCAGCGTAGGGCGGGGAACCCCCGGCTACACCTTC.

The chain uses TRBV4-1 and TRBJ1-1, with D perhaps TRBD1 (5 bases). Germline CDR1 is MGHRA and CDR2 is YSYEKL. The CDR3 has 18 residues. V was pared by 4 bases and J by 0 bases, with 21 bases between. CDR3 bases: TGCGCCAGCAGCCCCCGACCAGACAGTTACTACATGAACACTGAAGCTTTCTTT. It specifies CASSPRPDSYYMNTEAFF.

This clone was detected once. This chain's CDR3 is CASSGTSGGSSYNEQFF. The CDR3 DNA is TGTGCCAGCAGCGGGACTAGCGGGGGTTCTTCCTACAATGAGCAGTTCTTC. The V and J genes are TRBV5-4 and TRBJ2-1, with TRBD2 matching over 14 bases. This CDR3 has 17 amino acids. V dropped 4 bases and J dropped 1; count of bases not matched to a gene: 4. Per the germline V gene, CDR1 is SGHNT and CDR2 is YYREEE (reference sequence).

The chain carries TRBV9 and TRBJ2-7, with D possibly matching TRBD1 (6 bases). The length of the CDR3 is 15 residues. Trimming took 0 bases from V and 2 from J, leaving 12 bases between them. CDR1 and CDR2 from the germline V gene are SGDLS and YYNGEE. In DNA, the CDR3 is TGTGCCAGCAGCGTAGGCCCGGACAGAGCCTACGAGCAGTACTTC. Translating gives CASSVGPDRAYEQYF.

The chain carries TRBV4-1 and TRBJ2-4; 7 nucleotides agree with TRBD2. Germline CDR1 and CDR2: MGHRA and YSYEKL. V was pared by 1 base and J by 2 bases, with 11 bases of the junction left unmatched. The CDR3 is made up of 18 amino acids. This CDR3 reads CASSQGFRAGPSKNIQYF. The CDR3 region has the DNA TGCGCCAGCAGCCAAGGTTTCAGAGCGGGACCTTCCAAAAACATTCAGTACTTC.

The chain uses TRBV18 and TRBJ1-3; tentatively, D is TRBD1 (6 bases). Germline values: CDR1 KGHSH, CDR2 LQKENI. Trimming left V 5 bases short and J 2 bases short, with 10 bases between. The CDR3 has 14 residues. The CDR3 region is CASSAQGPGNTIYF. The CDR3 DNA reads as TGTGCCAGCTCAGCCCAGGGGCCTGGAAACACCATATATTTT. The full variable domain, with the rest looked up from reference TRBV18 and TRBJ1-3, is NAGVMQNPRHLVRRRGQEARLRCSPMKGHSHVYWYRQLPEEGLKFMVYLQKENIIDESGMPKERFSAEFPKEGPSILRIQQVVRGDSAAYFCASSAQGPGNTIYFGEGSWLTVV.

The CDR3 sequence is CASSLTGTYYGYTF. CDR3 nucleotides: TGTGCCAGCAGCTTAACAGGCACTTACTATGGCTACACCTTC. V gene TRBV7-2 combines with J gene TRBJ1-2; D possibly corresponds to TRBD1 (5 bases). V shed 2 bases and J shed 3 bases, with 10 bases lying between them. Per germline, CDR1 SGHTA and CDR2 FQGNSA. The CDR3 is 14 residues long.

This clone was found a few times. The chain joins TRBV20-1 to TRBJ1-1, with D unresolved. This CDR3 region has 8 residues. Germline-derived CDR1 and CDR2 are DFQATT and SNEGSKA (reference sequence). Trimming cost V 6 bases and J 10 bases, with 6 bases left between them. The CDR3 spells CSAGGAFF. The CDR3, as DNA: TGCAGTGCCGGCGGAGCTTTCTTT.

V gene TRBV2 combines with J gene TRBJ2-5; D is unclear. Germline assignment: CDR1 SNHLY and CDR2 FYNNEI. This CDR3 is built from 13 residues. V was trimmed by 4 bases and J by 4 bases, leaving 10 bases between them. The CDR3 sequence is CASSVLELETQYF. In DNA, the CDR3 is TGTGCCAGCAGTGTTCTGGAGCTAGAGACCCAGTACTTC.

The chain uses TRBV5-1 and TRBJ2-1, with 9 bases matching TRBD2. Looked up from germline, CDR1 is SGHRS and CDR2 is YFSETQ. CDR3 length: 14 residues. V was clipped by 5 bases and J by 5 bases; unmatched bases: 5. DNA for the CDR3: TGCGCCAGCAGGCTGACTAGCGGTGACAATGAGCAGTTCTTC. Its protein product is CASRLTSGDNEQFF.

CDR3 region: CASSGRQGKPYEQYF. The CDR3 DNA follows: TGTGCCAGCAGTGGCCGACAGGGGAAACCCTACGAGCAGTACTTC. The J gene is TRBJ2-5, the V gene TRBV6-1; TRBD1 matches at 8 bases. The J call is doubtful: the DNA matches TRBJ2-7 better. The CDR3 is made up of 15 amino acids. In germline, CDR1 is MNHNS, CDR2 SASEGT.

The chain is built from TRBV7-9 and TRBJ2-3; 9 bases line up with TRBD2. V shed 2 bases and J 2 bases; nucleotides not matched to a gene: 8. Germline lookup yields CDR1 SEHNR and CDR2 FQNEAQ (reference sequence). This CDR3 comprises 17 residues. The CDR3 here is CASSLLGAGGTTDTQYF. The CDR3 region has the DNA TGTGCCAGCAGCTTACTGGGCGCGGGGGGGACCACAGATACGCAGTATTTT.

This clone has a single count. The chain has TRBV18 and TRBJ2-3, with a weak D call TRBD1 (6 bases). This CDR3 is 15 amino acids long. The germline V and J ends were trimmed by 2 bases and 2 bases, with 11 bases remaining between them. Germline V gives CDR1 KGHSH, CDR2 LQKENI. Here the CDR3 reads CASSPGTTLTDTQYF. CDR3 in DNA: TGTGCCAGCTCACCAGGGACAACACTCACAGATACGCAGTATTTT. Variable domain in full (rest from reference TRBV18 and TRBJ2-3): NAGVMQNPRHLVRRRGQEARLRCSPMKGHSHVYWYRQLPEEGLKFMVYLQKENIIDESGMPKERFSAEFPKEGPSILRIQQVVRGDSAAYFCASSPGTTLTDTQYFGPGTRLTVL.

The rearrangement joins TRBV6-5 to TRBJ2-2; the D gene is possibly TRBD2 (7 bases). Germline lookup yields CDR1 MNHEY and CDR2 SVGAGI. This CDR3 has 16 residues. The V and J ends lost 4 bases and 7 bases respectively, with 19 bases between them. The CDR3 loop is CASSSRGGGRDGELFF. The CDR3 DNA reads as TGTGCCAGCAGTTCCCGAGGGGGGGGGCGTGACGGGGAGCTGTTTTTT.

The rearrangement uses TRBV9 and TRBJ2-7; D is possibly TRBD2 (5 bases). Deletions cut 0 bases from V and 12 bases from J, with 13 bases between. Germline values: CDR1 SGDLS, CDR2 YYNGEE. The CDR3 consists of 12 residues. This CDR3 reads CASSVAAGGLYF. In DNA, the CDR3 is TGTGCCAGCAGCGTAGCGGCGGGCGGCCTGTACTTC.

The chain employs TRBV2 and TRBJ1-1, with no clear D. V dropped 4 bases and J dropped 2 bases, with 8 bases sitting between them. The CDR3 runs 13 residues. Per germline, CDR1 SNHLY and CDR2 FYNNEI. As DNA, the CDR3 is TGTGCCAGCAGTGGGGGAGGCAACACTGAAGCTTTCTTT. This translates into CASSGGGNTEAFF.